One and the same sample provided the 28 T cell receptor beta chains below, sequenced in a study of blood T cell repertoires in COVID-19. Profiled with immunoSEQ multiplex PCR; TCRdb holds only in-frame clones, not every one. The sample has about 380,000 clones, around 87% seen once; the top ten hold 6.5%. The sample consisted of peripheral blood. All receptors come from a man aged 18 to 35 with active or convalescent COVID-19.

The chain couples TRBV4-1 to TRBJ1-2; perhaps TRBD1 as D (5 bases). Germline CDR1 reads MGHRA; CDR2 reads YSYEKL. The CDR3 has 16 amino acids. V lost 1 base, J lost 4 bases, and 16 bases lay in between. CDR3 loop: CASSQGYGGSSYGYTF. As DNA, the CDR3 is TGCGCCAGCAGCCAAGGTTACGGGGGGTCCTCCTATGGCTACACCTTC.

The CDR3 reads CASSYGSGGTQYF. The CDR3 DNA follows: TGTGCCAGCAGTTACGGGTCAGGTGGTACGCAGTATTTT. The V call is TRBV6-6, the J call TRBJ2-3; D gene ambiguous. Deletions cut 2 bases from V and 8 bases from J, with 11 bases between. Germline assignment: CDR1 MNHNY and CDR2 SVGAGI (reference sequence). The CDR3 runs 13 residues.

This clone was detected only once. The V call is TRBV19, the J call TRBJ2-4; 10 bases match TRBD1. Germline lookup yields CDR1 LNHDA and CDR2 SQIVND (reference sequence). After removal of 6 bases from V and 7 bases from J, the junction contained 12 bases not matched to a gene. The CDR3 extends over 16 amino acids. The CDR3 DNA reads TGTGCCAGTAGAGGGGTACAGACAGGGGGCCGGAACATTCAGTACTTC. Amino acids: CASRGVQTGGRNIQYF. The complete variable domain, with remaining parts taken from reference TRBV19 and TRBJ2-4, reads DGGITQSPKYLFRKEGQNVTLSCEQNLNHDAMYWYRQDPGQGLRLIYYSQIVNDFQKGDIAEGYSVSREKKESFPLTVTSAQKNPTAFYLCASRGVQTGGRNIQYFGAGTRLSVL.

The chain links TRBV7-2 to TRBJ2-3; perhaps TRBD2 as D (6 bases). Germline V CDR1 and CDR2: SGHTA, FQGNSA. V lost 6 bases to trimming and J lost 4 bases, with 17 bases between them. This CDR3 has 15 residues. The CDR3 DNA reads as TGTGCCAGCAGTCCCGGAGGGAGACCAGCAGATACGCAGTATTTT. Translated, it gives CASSPGGRPADTQYF.

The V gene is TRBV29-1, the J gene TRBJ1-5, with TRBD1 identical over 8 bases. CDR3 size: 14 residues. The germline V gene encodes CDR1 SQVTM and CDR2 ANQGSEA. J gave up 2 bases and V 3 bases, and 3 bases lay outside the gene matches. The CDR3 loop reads CSVEDRVGNQPQHF. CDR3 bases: TGCAGCGTTGAGGACAGGGTAGGCAATCAGCCCCAGCATTTT.

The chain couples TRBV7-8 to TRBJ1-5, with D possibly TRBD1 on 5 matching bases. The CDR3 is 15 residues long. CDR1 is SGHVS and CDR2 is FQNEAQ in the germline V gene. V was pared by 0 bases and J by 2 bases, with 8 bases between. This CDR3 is CASSLARGGNQPQHF. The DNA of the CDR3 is TGTGCCAGCAGCTTAGCGCGGGGGGGCAATCAGCCCCAGCATTTT.

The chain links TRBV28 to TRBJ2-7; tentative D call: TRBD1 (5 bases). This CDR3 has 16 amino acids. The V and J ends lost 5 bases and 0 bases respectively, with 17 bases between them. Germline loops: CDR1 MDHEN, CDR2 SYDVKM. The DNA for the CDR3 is TGTGCCAGCAGTGGGGCCGAGCTGAGGAGCTCCTACGAGCAGTACTTC. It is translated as CASSGAELRSSYEQYF.

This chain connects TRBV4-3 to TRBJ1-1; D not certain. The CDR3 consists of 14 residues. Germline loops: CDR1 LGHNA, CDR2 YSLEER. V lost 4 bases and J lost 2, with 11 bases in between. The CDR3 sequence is CASSPTVSNTEAFF. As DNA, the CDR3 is TGCGCCAGCAGCCCCACAGTGAGTAACACTGAAGCTTTCTTT.

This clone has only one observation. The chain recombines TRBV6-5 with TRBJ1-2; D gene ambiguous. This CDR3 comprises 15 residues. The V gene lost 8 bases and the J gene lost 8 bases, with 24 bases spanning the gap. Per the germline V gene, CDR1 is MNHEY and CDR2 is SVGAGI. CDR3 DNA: TGTGCCAGCGTTTCACGTCGGGGAAATCCCTACGGCTACACCTTC. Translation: CASVSRRGNPYGYTF.

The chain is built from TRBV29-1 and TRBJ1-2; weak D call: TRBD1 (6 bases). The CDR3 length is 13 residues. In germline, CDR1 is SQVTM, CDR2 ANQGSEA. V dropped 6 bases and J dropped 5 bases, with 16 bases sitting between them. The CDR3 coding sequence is TGCAGCGTGCCGGGACACCGTCGGTATGGCTACACCTTC. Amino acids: CSVPGHRRYGYTF.

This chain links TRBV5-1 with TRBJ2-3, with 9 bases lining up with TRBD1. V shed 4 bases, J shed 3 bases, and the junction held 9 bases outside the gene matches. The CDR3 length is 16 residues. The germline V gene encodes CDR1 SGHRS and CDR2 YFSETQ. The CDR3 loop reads CASSIIRTGETDTQYF. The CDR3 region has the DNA TGCGCCAGCAGCATCATACGGACAGGGGAAACAGATACGCAGTATTTT.

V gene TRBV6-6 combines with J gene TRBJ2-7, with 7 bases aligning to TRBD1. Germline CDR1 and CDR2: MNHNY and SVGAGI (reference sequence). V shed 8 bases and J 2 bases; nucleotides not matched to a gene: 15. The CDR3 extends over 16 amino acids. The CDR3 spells CASCRRLTGDTYEQYF. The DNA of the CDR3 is TGTGCCAGCTGCAGGAGACTCACAGGGGACACCTACGAGCAGTACTTC.

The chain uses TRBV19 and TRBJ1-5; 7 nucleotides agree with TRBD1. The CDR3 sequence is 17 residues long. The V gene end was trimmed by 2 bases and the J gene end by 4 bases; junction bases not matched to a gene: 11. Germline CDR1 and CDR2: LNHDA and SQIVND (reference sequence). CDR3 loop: CASSIYATGMGNQPQHF. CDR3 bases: TGTGCCAGTAGTATATACGCGACAGGGATGGGGAATCAGCCCCAGCATTTT. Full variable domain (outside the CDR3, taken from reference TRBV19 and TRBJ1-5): DGGITQSPKYLFRKEGQNVTLSCEQNLNHDAMYWYRQDPGQGLRLIYYSQIVNDFQKGDIAEGYSVSREKKESFPLTVTSAQKNPTAFYLCASSIYATGMGNQPQHFGDGTRLSIL.

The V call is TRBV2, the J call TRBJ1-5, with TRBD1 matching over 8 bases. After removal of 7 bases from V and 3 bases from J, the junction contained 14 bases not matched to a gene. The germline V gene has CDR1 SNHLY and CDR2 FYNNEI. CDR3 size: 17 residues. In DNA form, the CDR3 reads TGTGCCAGCACCTCGGACAGGGTTTGGGTTAACAATCAGCCCCAGCATTTT. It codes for CASTSDRVWVNNQPQHF.

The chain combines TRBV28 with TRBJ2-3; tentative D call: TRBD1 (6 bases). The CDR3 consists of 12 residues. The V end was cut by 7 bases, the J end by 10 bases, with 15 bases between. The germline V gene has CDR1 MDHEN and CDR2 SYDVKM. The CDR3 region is CASNIQAGAQYF. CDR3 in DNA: TGTGCCAGCAACATTCAAGCAGGGGCGCAGTATTTT. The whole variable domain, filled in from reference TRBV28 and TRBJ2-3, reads DVKVTQSSRYLVKRTGEKVFLECVQDMDHENMFWYRQDPGLGLRLIYFSYDVKMKEKGDIPEGYSVSREKKERFSLILESASTNQTSMYLCASNIQAGAQYFGPGTRLTVL.

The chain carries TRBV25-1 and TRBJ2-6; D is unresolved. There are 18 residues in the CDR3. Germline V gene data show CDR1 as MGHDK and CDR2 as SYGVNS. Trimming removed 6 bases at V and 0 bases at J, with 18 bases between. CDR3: CASRASQSIASGANVLTF. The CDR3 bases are TGTGCCAGCAGGGCCTCGCAGTCAATAGCCTCTGGGGCCAACGTCCTGACTTTC. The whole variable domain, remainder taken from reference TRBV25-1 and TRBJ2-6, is EADIYQTPRYLVIGTGKKITLECSQTMGHDKMYWYQQDPGMELHLIHYSYGVNSTEKGDLSSESTVSRIRTEHFPLTLESARPSHTSQYLCASRASQSIASGANVLTFGAGSRLTVL.

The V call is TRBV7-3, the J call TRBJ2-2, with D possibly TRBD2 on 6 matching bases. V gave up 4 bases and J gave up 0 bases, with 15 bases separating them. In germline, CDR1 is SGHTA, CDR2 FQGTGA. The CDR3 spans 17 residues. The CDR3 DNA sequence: TGTGCCAGCAGCTCCGTTGGCGGGAAAGCGAACACCGGGGAGCTGTTTTTT. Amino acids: CASSSVGGKANTGELFF. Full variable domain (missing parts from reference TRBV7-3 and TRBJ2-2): GAGVSQTPSNKVTEKGKYVELRCDPISGHTALYWYRQSLGQGPEFLIYFQGTGAADDSGLPNDRFFAVRPEGSVSTLKIQRTERGDSAVYLCASSSVGGKANTGELFFGEGSRLTVL.

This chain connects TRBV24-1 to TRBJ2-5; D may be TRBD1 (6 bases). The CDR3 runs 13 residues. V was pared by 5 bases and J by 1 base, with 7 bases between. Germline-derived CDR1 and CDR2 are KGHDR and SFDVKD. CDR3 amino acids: CATSADSQETQYF. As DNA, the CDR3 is TGTGCCACCAGTGCGGACAGCCAAGAGACCCAGTACTTC.

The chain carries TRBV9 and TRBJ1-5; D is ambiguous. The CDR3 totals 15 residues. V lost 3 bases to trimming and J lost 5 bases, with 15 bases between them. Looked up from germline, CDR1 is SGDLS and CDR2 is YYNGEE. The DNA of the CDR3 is TGTGCCAGCAGCGCCGATCCGGGGAGCGATCAGCCCCAGCATTTT. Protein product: CASSADPGSDQPQHF.

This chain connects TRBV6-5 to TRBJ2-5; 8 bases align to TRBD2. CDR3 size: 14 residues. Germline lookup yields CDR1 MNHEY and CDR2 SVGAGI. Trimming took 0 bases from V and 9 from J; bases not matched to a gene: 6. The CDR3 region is CASSYSASGLSQYF. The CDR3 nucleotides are TGTGCCAGCAGTTACTCGGCTAGCGGGTTATCCCAGTACTTC.

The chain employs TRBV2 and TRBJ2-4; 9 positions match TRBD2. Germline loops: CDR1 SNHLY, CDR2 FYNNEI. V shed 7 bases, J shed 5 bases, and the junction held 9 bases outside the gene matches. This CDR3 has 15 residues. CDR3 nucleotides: TGTGCCAGCACCTCCGGGACTAGCATTCAAAACATTCAGTACTTC. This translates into CASTSGTSIQNIQYF.

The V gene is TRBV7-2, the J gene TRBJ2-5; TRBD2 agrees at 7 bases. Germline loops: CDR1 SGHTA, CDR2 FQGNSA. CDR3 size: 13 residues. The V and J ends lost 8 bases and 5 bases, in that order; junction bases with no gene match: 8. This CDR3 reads CASHRGVRETQYF. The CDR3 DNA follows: TGTGCCAGCCATCGGGGGGTAAGGGAGACCCAGTACTTC.

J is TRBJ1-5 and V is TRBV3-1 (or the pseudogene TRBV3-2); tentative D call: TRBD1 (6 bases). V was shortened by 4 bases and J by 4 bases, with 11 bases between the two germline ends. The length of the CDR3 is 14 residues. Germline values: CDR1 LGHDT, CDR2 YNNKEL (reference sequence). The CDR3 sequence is CASSREGGNQPQHF. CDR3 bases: TGTGCCAGCAGCCGGGAAGGGGGAAATCAGCCCCAGCATTTT.

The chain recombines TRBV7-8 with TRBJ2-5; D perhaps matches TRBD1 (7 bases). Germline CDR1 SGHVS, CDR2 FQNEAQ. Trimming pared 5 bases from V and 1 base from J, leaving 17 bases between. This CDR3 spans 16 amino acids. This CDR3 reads CASSVGGGVGQETQYF. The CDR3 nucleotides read TGTGCCAGCAGCGTAGGGGGCGGGGTTGGCCAAGAGACCCAGTACTTC. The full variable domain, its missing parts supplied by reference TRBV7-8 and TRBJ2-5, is GAGVSQSPRYKVAKRGQDVALRCDPISGHVSLFWYQQALGQGPEFLTYFQNEAQLDKSGLPSDRFFAERPEGSVSTLKIQRTQQEDSAVYLCASSVGGGVGQETQYFGPGTRLLVL.

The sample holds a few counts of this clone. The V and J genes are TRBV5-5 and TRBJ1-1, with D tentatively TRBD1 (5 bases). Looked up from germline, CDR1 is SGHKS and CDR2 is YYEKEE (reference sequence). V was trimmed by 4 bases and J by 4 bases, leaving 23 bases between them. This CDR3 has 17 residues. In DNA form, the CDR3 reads TGTGCCAGCAGCCGGGGGAGGACGGAGCTTAGAGTCACTGAAGCTTTCTTT. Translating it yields CASSRGRTELRVTEAFF.

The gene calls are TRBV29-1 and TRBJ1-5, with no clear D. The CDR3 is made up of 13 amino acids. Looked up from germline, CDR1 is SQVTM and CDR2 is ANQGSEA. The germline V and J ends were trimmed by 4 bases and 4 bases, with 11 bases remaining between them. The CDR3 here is CSVGLAVNQPQHF. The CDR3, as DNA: TGCAGCGTTGGCCTTGCGGTGAATCAGCCCCAGCATTTT.

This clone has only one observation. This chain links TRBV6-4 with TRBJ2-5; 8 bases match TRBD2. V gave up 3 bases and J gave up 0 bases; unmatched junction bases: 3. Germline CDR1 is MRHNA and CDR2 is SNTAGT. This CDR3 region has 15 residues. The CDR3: CASSETSEYQETQYF. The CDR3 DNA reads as TGTGCCAGCAGTGAGACTAGCGAGTACCAAGAGACCCAGTACTTC.

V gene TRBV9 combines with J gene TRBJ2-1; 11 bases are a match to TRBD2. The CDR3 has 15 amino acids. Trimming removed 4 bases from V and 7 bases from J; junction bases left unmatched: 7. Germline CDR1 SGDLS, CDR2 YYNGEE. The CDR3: CASSPLAGGANEQFF. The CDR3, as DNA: TGTGCCAGCAGCCCTTTAGCGGGAGGGGCTAATGAGCAGTTCTTC. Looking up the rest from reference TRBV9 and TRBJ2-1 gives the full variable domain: DSGVTQTPKHLITATGQRVTLRCSPRSGDLSVYWYQQSLDQGLQFLIQYYNGEERAKGNILERFSAQQFPDLHSELNLSSLELGDSALYFCASSPLAGGANEQFFGPGTRLTVL.